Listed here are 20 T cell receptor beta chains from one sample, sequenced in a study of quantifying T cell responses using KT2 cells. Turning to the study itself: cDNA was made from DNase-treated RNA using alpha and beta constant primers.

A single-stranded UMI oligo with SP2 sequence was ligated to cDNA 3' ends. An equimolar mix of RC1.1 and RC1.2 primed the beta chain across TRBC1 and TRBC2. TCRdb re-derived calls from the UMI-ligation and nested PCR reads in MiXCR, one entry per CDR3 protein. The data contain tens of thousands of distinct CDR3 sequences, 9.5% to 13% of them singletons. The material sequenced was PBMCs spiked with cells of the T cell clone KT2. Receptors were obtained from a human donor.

The CDR3 protein is CATSRDKGSLYEQYF. In DNA, the CDR3 is TGTGCCACCAGCAGAGATAAAGGCAGCCTCTACGAGCAGTACTTC. This sequence joins TRBV15 and TRBJ2-7, with D unresolved. The CDR3 length is 15 residues. The V gene lost 0 bases and the J gene lost 3 bases, with 12 bases spanning the gap. CDR1 and CDR2 from the germline V gene are LNHNV and YYDKDF (reference sequence).

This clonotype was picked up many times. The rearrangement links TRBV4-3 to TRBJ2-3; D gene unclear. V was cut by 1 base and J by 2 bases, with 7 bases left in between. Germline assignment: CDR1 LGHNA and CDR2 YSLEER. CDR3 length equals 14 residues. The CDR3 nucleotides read TGCGCCAGCAGCCAAGGGCCGTACACAGATACGCAGTATTTT. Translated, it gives CASSQGPYTDTQYF.

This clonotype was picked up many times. As DNA, the CDR3 is TGCAGCGTTGAACGGGTTTTGGGTGATGGCTACACCTTC. Translating gives CSVERVLGDGYTF. J is TRBJ1-2 and V is TRBV29-1; the D is unclear. V was pared by 2 bases and J by 6 bases, with 13 bases between. Germline loops: CDR1 SQVTM, CDR2 ANQGSEA. The CDR3 sequence is 13 residues long.

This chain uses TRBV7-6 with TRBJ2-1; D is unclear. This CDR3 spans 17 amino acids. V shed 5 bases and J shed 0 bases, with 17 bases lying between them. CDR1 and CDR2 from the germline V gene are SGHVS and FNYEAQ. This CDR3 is CASSPVVGGSSYNEQFF. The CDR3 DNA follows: TGTGCCAGCAGCCCCGTGGTGGGCGGAAGCTCCTACAATGAGCAGTTCTTC.

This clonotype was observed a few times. CDR3 residues: CASSPGGLGTDTQYF. The CDR3 coding sequence is TGTGCCAGCAGCCCAGGGGGGTTGGGCACAGATACGCAGTATTTT. This sequence joins TRBV7-3 and TRBJ2-3; maybe TRBD1 (7 bases). The CDR3 is 15 amino acids. Trimming pared 5 bases from V and 1 base from J, leaving 13 bases between. Germline V gene sequence: CDR1 SGHTA, CDR2 FQGTGA.

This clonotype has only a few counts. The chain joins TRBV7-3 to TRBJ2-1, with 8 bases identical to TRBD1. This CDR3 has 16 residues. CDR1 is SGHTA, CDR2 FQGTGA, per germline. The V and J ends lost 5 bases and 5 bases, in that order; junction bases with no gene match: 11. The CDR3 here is CASSPRSGGADNEQFF. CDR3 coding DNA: TGTGCCAGCAGCCCTCGGTCAGGGGGCGCCGACAATGAGCAGTTCTTC.

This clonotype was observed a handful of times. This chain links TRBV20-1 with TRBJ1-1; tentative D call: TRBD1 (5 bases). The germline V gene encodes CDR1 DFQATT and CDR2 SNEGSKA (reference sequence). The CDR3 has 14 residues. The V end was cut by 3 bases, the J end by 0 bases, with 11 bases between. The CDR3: CSASQGSVNTEAFF. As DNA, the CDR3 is TGCAGTGCTAGCCAGGGCAGTGTGAACACTGAAGCTTTCTTT.

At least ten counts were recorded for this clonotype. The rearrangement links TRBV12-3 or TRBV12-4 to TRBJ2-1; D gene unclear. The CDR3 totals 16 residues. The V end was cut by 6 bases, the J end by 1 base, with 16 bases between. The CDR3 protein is CASSPSLRASYNEQFF. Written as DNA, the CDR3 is TGTGCCAGCAGCCCCTCATTACGGGCTTCCTACAATGAGCAGTTCTTC.

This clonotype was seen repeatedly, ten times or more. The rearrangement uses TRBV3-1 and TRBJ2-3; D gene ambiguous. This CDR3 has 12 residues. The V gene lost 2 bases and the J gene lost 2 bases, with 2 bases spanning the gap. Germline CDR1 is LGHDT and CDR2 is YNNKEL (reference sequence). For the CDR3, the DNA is TGTGCCAGCAGCCAATTCACAGATACGCAGTATTTT. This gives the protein CASSQFTDTQYF.

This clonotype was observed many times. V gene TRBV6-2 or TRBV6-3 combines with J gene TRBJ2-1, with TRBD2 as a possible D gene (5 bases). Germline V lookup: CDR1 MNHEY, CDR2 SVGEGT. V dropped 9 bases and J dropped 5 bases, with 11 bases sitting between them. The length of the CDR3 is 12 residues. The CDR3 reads CASTSLDNEQFF. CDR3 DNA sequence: TGTGCCAGTACTAGTTTGGACAATGAGCAGTTCTTC.

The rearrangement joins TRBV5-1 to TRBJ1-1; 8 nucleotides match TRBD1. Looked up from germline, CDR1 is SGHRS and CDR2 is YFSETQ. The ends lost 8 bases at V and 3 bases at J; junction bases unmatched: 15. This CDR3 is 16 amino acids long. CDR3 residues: CASHGQGVERYTEAFF. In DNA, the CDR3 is TGCGCCAGTCACGGACAGGGCGTAGAACGATACACTGAAGCTTTCTTT. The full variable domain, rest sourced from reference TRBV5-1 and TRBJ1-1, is KAGVTQTPRYLIKTRGQQVTLSCSPISGHRSVSWYQQTPGQGLQFLFEYFSETQRNKGNFPGRFSGRQFSNSRSEMNVSTLELGDSALYLCASHGQGVERYTEAFFGQGTRLTVV.

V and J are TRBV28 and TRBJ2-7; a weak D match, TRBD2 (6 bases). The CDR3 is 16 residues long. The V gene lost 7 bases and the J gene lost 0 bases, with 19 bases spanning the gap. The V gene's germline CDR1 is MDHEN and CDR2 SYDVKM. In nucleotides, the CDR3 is TGTGCCAGCATTTCCCTGGGTGGGAGGCCCTCCTACGAGCAGTACTTC. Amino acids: CASISLGGRPSYEQYF.

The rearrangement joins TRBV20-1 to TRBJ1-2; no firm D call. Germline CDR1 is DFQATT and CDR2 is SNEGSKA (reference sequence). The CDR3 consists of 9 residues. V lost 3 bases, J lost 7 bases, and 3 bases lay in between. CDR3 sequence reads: CSASPGYTF. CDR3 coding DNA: TGCAGTGCTAGCCCTGGCTACACCTTC.

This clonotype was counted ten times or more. DNA of the CDR3: TGCAGTGCCGTTAGTCGATATCTGACTAGCGGAATGTCCTACAATGAGCAGTTCTTC. Translation: CSAVSRYLTSGMSYNEQFF. This sequence joins TRBV20-1 and TRBJ2-1, with 9 bases fitting TRBD2. V was clipped by 6 bases and J by 1 base; unmatched bases: 19. The germline V gene has CDR1 DFQATT and CDR2 SNEGSKA (reference sequence). The CDR3 runs to 19 residues.

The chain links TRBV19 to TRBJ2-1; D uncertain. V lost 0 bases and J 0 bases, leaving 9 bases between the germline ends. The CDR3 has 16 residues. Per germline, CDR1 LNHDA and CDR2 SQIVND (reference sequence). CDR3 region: CASSIDLRNSYNEQFF. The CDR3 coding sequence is TGTGCCAGTAGTATAGACCTAAGAAACTCCTACAATGAGCAGTTCTTC.

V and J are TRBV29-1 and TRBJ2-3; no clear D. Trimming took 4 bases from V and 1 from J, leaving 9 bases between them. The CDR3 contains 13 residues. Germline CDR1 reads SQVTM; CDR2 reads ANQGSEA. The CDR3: CSVAIGGTDTQYF. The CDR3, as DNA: TGCAGCGTTGCCATAGGAGGCACAGATACGCAGTATTTT.

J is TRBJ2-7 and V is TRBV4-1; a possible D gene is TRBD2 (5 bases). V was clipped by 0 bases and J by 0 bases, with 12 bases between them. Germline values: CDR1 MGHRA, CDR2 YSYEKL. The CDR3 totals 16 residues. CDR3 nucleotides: TGCGCCAGCAGCCAAGATGACGGGAACCTCTCCTACGAGCAGTACTTC. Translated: CASSQDDGNLSYEQYF.

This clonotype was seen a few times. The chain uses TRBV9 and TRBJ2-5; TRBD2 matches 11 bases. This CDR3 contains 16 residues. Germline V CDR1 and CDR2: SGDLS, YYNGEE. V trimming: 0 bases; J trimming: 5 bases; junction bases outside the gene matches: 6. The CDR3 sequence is CASSVGSGGAGETQYF. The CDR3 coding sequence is TGTGCCAGCAGCGTAGGTAGCGGGGGGGCCGGGGAGACCCAGTACTTC.

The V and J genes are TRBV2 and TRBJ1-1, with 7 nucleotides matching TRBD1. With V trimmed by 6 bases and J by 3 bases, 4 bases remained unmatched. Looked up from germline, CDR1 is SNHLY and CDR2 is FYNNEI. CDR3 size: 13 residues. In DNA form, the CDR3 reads TGTGCCAGCAGCACGGACAGGCACACTGAAGCTTTCTTT. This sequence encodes CASSTDRHTEAFF.

The CDR3 here is CASSFGQGELFF. The CDR3 DNA sequence: TGTGCCAGCAGCTTTGGACAGGGGGAGCTGTTTTTT. The V call is TRBV7-9, the J call TRBJ2-2; weak D call: TRBD1 (6 bases). CDR3 length: 12 residues. In germline, CDR1 is SEHNR, CDR2 FQNEAQ (reference sequence). V was cut by 3 bases and J by 8 bases, with 7 bases left in between.